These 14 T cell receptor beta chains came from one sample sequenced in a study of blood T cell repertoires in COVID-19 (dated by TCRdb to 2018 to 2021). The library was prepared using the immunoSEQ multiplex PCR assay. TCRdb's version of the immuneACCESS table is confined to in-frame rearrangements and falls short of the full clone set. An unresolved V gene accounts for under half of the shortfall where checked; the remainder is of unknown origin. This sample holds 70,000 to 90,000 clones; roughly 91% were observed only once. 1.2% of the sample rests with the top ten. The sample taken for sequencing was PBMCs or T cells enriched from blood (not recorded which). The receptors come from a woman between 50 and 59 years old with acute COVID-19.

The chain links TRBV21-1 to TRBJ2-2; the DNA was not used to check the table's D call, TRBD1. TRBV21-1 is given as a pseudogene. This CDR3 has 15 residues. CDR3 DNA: TGTGCCAGCAGCAGTTGGACAGCGAACACCGGGGAGCTGTTTTTT. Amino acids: CASSSWTANTGELFF.

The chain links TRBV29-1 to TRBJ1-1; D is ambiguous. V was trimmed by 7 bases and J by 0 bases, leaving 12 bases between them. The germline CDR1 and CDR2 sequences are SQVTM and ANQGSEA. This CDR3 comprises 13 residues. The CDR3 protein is CSAKTLMNTEAFF. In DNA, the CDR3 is TGCAGCGCGAAGACACTCATGAACACTGAAGCTTTCTTT.

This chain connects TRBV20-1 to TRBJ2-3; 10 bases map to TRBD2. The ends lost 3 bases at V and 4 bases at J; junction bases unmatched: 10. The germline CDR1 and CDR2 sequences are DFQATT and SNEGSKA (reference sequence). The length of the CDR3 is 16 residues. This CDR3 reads CSASPLAGASADTQYF. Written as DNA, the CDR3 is TGCAGTGCTAGTCCCCTAGCGGGAGCTTCGGCAGATACGCAGTATTTT.

In nucleotides, the CDR3 is TGCGCCAGCAGCCACAGGGGGCTAAGGGTCAACACTGAAGCTTTCTTT. This sequence encodes CASSHRGLRVNTEAFF. The genes are TRBV4-1 and TRBJ1-1, with 8 positions matching TRBD1. Losses at the gene ends were 3 bases for V and 2 bases for J; bases not matched to a gene: 8. The CDR3 covers 16 residues. The V gene's germline CDR1 is MGHRA and CDR2 YSYEKL.

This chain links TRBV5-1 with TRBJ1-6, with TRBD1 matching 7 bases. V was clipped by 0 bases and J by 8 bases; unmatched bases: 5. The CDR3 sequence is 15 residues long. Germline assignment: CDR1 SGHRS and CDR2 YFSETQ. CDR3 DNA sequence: TGCGCCAGCAGCTTGGCCGGACAGGTGTATTCACCCCTCCACTTT. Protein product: CASSLAGQVYSPLHF.

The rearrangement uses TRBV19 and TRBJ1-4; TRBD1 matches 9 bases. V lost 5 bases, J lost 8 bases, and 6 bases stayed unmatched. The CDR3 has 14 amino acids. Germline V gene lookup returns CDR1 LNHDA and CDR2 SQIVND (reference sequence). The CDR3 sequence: CASSQQGAGEKLFF. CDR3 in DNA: TGTGCCAGTAGTCAACAGGGGGCAGGGGAAAAACTGTTTTTT.

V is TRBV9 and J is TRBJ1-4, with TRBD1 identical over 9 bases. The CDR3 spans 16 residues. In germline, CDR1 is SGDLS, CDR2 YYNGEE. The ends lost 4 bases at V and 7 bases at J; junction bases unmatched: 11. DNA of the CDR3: TGTGCCAGCAGCCCACATGGGACAGGGTTTCTTGAAAAACTGTTTTTT. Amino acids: CASSPHGTGFLEKLFF.

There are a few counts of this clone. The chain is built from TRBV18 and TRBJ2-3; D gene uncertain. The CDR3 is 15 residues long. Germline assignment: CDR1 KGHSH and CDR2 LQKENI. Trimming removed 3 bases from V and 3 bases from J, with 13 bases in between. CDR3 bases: TGTGCCAGCTCACCTTACGTGACCGGGACAGATACGCAGTATTTT. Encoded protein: CASSPYVTGTDTQYF.

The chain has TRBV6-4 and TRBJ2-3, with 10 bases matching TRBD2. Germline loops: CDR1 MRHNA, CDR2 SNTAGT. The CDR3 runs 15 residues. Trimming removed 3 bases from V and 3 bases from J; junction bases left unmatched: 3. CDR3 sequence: CASSEASGRTDTQYF. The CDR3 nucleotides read TGTGCCAGCAGTGAGGCTAGCGGGAGAACAGATACGCAGTATTTT.

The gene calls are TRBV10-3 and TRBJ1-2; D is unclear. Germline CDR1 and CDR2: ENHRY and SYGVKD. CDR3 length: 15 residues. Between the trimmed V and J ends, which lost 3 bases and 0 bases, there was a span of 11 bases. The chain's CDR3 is CAISDSGEANYGYTF. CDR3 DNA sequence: TGTGCCATCAGTGACAGCGGAGAAGCTAACTATGGCTACACCTTC.

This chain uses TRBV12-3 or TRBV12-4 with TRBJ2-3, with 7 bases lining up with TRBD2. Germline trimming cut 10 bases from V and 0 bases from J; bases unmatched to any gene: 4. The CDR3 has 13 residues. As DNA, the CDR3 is TGTGCCACCGGGGGGATGAGCACAGATACGCAGTATTTT. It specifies CATGGMSTDTQYF.

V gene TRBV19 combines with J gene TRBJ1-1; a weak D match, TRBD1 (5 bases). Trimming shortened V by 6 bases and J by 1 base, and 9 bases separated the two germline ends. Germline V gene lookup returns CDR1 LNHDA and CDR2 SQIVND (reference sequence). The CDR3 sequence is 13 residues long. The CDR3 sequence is CASSQGRNTEAFF. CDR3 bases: TGTGCCAGTAGCCAGGGCAGGAACACTGAAGCTTTCTTT.

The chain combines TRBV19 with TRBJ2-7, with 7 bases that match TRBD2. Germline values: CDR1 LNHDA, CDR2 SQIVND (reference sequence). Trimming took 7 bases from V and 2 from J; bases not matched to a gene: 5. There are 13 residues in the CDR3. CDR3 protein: CASTGREAYEQYF. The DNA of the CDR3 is TGTGCCAGTACCGGTCGGGAGGCCTACGAGCAGTACTTC.

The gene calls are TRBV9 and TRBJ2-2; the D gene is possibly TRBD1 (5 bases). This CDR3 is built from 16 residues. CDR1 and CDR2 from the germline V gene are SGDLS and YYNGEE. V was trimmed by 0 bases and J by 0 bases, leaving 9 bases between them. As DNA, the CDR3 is TGTGCCAGCAGCGTAGCCCCCAGGGCGAACACCGGGGAGCTGTTTTTT. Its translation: CASSVAPRANTGELFF. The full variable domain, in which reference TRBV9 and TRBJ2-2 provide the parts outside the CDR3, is DSGVTQTPKHLITATGQRVTLRCSPRSGDLSVYWYQQSLDQGLQFLIQYYNGEERAKGNILERFSAQQFPDLHSELNLSSLELGDSALYFCASSVAPRANTGELFFGEGSRLTVL.